One and the same sample provided the 27 T cell receptor beta chains below, sequenced in a study of cytomegalovirus exposure and HLA in healthy donors (dated by TCRdb to about 2017). Libraries were made using the immunoSEQ multiplex PCR assay. For the multiplex PCR, a mixture combining 60 forward primers for TCR Vbeta segments and 13 reverse primers for TCR Jbeta segments was used. Not all clones reach the TCRdb copy of this immuneACCESS table, which keeps in-frame sequences only. Checked studies attribute under half of the gap to unresolved V genes and leave the rest unexplained. Here the sample has approximately 100,000 clones; around 79% occur a single time. The ten biggest clones cover approximately 2% of the sample. Material for sequencing was PBMCs. Receptor source: a woman aged 40 to 50 in good health and CMV-seronegative.

The V gene is TRBV6-5, the J gene TRBJ1-2, with TRBD1 identical over 10 bases. The V and J ends lost 0 bases and 4 bases, in that order; junction bases with no gene match: 2. CDR3 length equals 15 residues. In germline, CDR1 is MNHEY, CDR2 SVGAGI. The CDR3 protein is CASSYSTGGSYGYTF. The CDR3 nucleotides read TGTGCCAGCAGTTACTCGACAGGGGGCAGCTATGGCTACACCTTC.

The chain couples TRBV5-6 to TRBJ2-7; 12 bases map to TRBD2. V dropped 0 bases and J dropped 7; count of bases not matched to a gene: 11. Germline V CDR1 and CDR2: SGHDT, YYEEEE. This CDR3 spans 17 amino acids. The CDR3 region has the DNA TGTGCCAGCAGCTTGGCAGCGGCTAGCGGGGGGGCGGGTGAGCAGTACTTC. Amino acid sequence: CASSLAAASGGAGEQYF.

The chain uses TRBV30 and TRBJ2-7; TRBD1 matches 9 bases. The CDR3 loop spans 13 amino acids. V dropped 5 bases and J dropped 2; count of bases not matched to a gene: 4. Per the germline V gene, CDR1 is GTSNPN and CDR2 is SVGIG (reference sequence). CDR3 sequence (DNA): TGTGCCTGGCAAAGGGACAGGGCCTACGAGCAGTACTTC. Protein product: CAWQRDRAYEQYF.

The V call is TRBV28, the J call TRBJ1-2; 7 nucleotides align to TRBD1. Germline V CDR1 and CDR2: MDHEN, SYDVKM. Losses at the gene ends were 7 bases for V and 4 bases for J; bases not matched to a gene: 15. CDR3 length: 16 residues. Written as DNA, the CDR3 is TGTGCCAGCAAGGCTCCGAAGACAGGGTCGAGCTATGGCTACACCTTC. Protein: CASKAPKTGSSYGYTF.

This clone has just a few counts. V gene TRBV4-3 combines with J gene TRBJ2-3, with unresolved D. The CDR3 spans 13 residues. Germline CDR1 and CDR2: LGHNA and YSLEER. Trimming removed 3 bases from V and 2 bases from J, with 6 bases in between. Here the CDR3 reads CASSHQNTDTQYF. The CDR3 nucleotides read TGCGCCAGCAGCCACCAGAACACAGATACGCAGTATTTT.

The sample holds one count of this clone. J is TRBJ2-3 and V is TRBV5-1; D possibly corresponds to TRBD2 (6 bases). The V gene's germline CDR1 is SGHRS and CDR2 YFSETQ. The ends were cut back, 4 bases at V and 1 base at J, with 16 bases in the middle. The CDR3 length is 16 residues. In DNA form, the CDR3 reads TGCGCCAGCAGCCCCCTAGCTGGAGGGGGCACAGATACGCAGTATTTT. Translation: CASSPLAGGGTDTQYF.

The rearrangement joins TRBV27 to TRBJ1-1; 10 nucleotides agree with TRBD1. This CDR3 has 12 residues. Unmatched junction bases numbered 4, after V lost 8 bases and J lost 7 bases. The germline CDR1 and CDR2 sequences are MNHEY and SMNVEV (reference sequence). CDR3 sequence reads: CASGQGGIEAFF. The CDR3 nucleotides read TGTGCCAGCGGACAGGGGGGGATTGAAGCTTTCTTT.

The CDR3 sequence: CASSMQGGLNTEAFF. The CDR3 DNA sequence: TGTGCCAGTAGTATGCAGGGGGGTTTGAACACTGAAGCTTTCTTT. The chain links TRBV19 to TRBJ1-1; 7 bases are shared with TRBD1. CDR1 is LNHDA, CDR2 SQIVND, per germline (reference sequence). The V and J ends lost 3 bases and 0 bases, in that order; junction bases with no gene match: 4. The CDR3 runs 15 residues.

V gene TRBV6-1 combines with J gene TRBJ2-7, with TRBD2 matching over 9 bases. Germline V gene sequence: CDR1 MNHNS, CDR2 SASEGT. The CDR3 has 15 amino acids. After removal of 1 base from V and 3 bases from J, the junction contained 4 bases not matched to a gene. CDR3 sequence (DNA): TGTGCCAGCAGTGAAGGGACTAGCGACGACTACGAGCAGTACTTC. This sequence encodes CASSEGTSDDYEQYF.

The chain has TRBV30 and TRBJ1-3, with 12 bases identical to TRBD1. CDR3 size: 16 residues. Germline assignment: CDR1 GTSNPN and CDR2 SVGIG (reference sequence). V was clipped by 3 bases and J by 3 bases; unmatched bases: 6. The CDR3 DNA follows: TGTGCCTGGAGCCCCGGGACAGGGGGCTATGGAAACACCATATATTTT. The encoded protein is CAWSPGTGGYGNTIYF.

The chain has TRBV25-1 and TRBJ2-7, with 9 nucleotides matching TRBD1. V shed 6 bases, J shed 2 bases, and the junction held 2 bases outside the gene matches. Germline V gives CDR1 MGHDK, CDR2 SYGVNS. This CDR3 contains 13 residues. The DNA of the CDR3 is TGTGCCAGCAGCGACAGGGGGACCTACGAGCAGTACTTC. Its translation is CASSDRGTYEQYF.

The chain joins TRBV27 to TRBJ2-7; a possible D gene is TRBD1 (6 bases). Germline loops: CDR1 MNHEY, CDR2 SMNVEV (reference sequence). CDR3 size: 13 residues. The V and J ends lost 10 bases and 5 bases respectively, with 18 bases between them. The CDR3 nucleotides are TGTGCCACCACGGGACACGGACGCGACGAGCAGTACTTC. Translated, it gives CATTGHGRDEQYF.

This clone was observed a few times. V is TRBV6-5 and J is TRBJ2-3; 9 nucleotides agree with TRBD2. This CDR3 has 15 amino acids. Trimming took 2 bases from V and 1 from J; bases not matched to a gene: 1. Germline CDR1 and CDR2: MNHEY and SVGAGI. The CDR3: CASSYAGGGTDTQYF. The CDR3 DNA sequence: TGTGCCAGCAGTTACGCGGGAGGGGGCACAGATACGCAGTATTTT.

The chain couples TRBV6-1 to TRBJ2-7; 9 positions agree with TRBD2. CDR3 length: 15 amino acids. CDR1 is MNHNS, CDR2 SASEGT, per germline. J lost 2 bases, V lost 8 bases, and 10 bases had no gene match. The CDR3 nucleotides are TGTGCCAGCTCAGCTAGGACTAGCGACCCCTACGAGCAGTACTTC. Its translation: CASSARTSDPYEQYF.

V and J are TRBV7-9 and TRBJ1-2; D unclear. The CDR3 length is 12 residues. Trimming took off 3 bases at V and 8 bases at J, with 10 bases between the two ends. Germline V gene lookup returns CDR1 SEHNR and CDR2 FQNEAQ (reference sequence). CDR3 sequence (DNA): TGTGCCAGCAGCTTCCACGGGAGCGGCTACACCTTC. It is translated as CASSFHGSGYTF. Looking up the rest from reference TRBV7-9 and TRBJ1-2 gives the full variable domain: DTGVSQNPRHKITKRGQNVTFRCDPISEHNRLYWYRQTLGQGPEFLTYFQNEAQLEKSRLLSDRFSAERPKGSFSTLEIQRTEQGDSAMYLCASSFHGSGYTFGSGTRLTVV.

The count of this clone is one. The V gene is TRBV6-4, the J gene TRBJ1-6, with 8 bases fitting TRBD1. CDR3 length equals 15 residues. Losses at the gene ends were 6 bases for V and 2 bases for J; bases not matched to a gene: 3. The germline CDR1 and CDR2 sequences are MRHNA and SNTAGT. CDR3 nucleotide sequence: TGTGCCAGCAGGGAGACAGGGGCCTATAATTCACCCCTCCACTTT. Translating gives CASRETGAYNSPLHF.

The CDR3 protein is CASRLDREGEQYF. CDR3 DNA: TGTGCCAGCAGGTTGGACAGGGAGGGAGAGCAGTACTTC. This chain links TRBV7-6 with TRBJ2-5; possibly TRBD1 for D (8 bases). The CDR3 has 13 amino acids. Germline CDR1 reads SGHVS; CDR2 reads FNYEAQ. V lost 6 bases to trimming and J lost 11 bases, with 19 bases between them.

The chain employs TRBV7-9 and TRBJ1-4; D is possibly TRBD1 (6 bases). Germline loops: CDR1 SEHNR, CDR2 FQNEAQ (reference sequence). V gave up 1 base and J gave up 6 bases, with 15 bases separating them. This CDR3 contains 16 residues. CDR3 region: CASSLGGGLGDEKLFF. CDR3 nucleotides: TGTGCCAGCAGCTTAGGGGGGGGCCTTGGGGATGAAAAACTGTTTTTT.

This clone is a singleton in its sample. The chain uses TRBV2 and TRBJ1-2, with a weak D call TRBD1 (5 bases). Germline V gives CDR1 SNHLY, CDR2 FYNNEI. V lost 5 bases and J lost 4, with 14 bases in between. The CDR3 is made up of 14 amino acids. The CDR3 DNA is TGTGCCAGCAGTCCGACAGATGTACCCTATGGCTACACCTTC. It yields the protein CASSPTDVPYGYTF.

This clone was observed once. The rearrangement uses TRBV10-3 and TRBJ2-7, with D perhaps TRBD1 (6 bases). This CDR3 is built from 14 residues. Trimming removed 3 bases from V and 1 base from J, with 10 bases in between. Germline loops: CDR1 ENHRY, CDR2 SYGVKD. CDR3 in DNA: TGTGCCATCAGTGAATCGACAGGTTCCTACGAGCAGTACTTC. It encodes CAISESTGSYEQYF.

This clone was detected only a few times. This chain joins TRBV19 and TRBJ2-7; D possibly corresponds to TRBD1 (6 bases). The CDR3 spans 14 residues. Deletions cut 5 bases from V and 0 bases from J, with 11 bases between. Per the germline V gene, CDR1 is LNHDA and CDR2 is SQIVND (reference sequence). The CDR3 bases are TGTGCCAGTAGTCCAGAACAGGGCTCCTACGAGCAGTACTTC. Residues: CASSPEQGSYEQYF.

V gene TRBV4-3 combines with J gene TRBJ2-7; 10 nucleotides agree with TRBD2. The V and J ends lost 0 bases and 4 bases, in that order; junction bases with no gene match: 6. The CDR3 has 16 residues. Per the germline V gene, CDR1 is LGHNA and CDR2 is YSLEER. This CDR3 reads CASSQDYSGGAYEQYF. The CDR3, as DNA: TGCGCCAGCAGCCAAGATTACAGCGGGGGGGCTTACGAGCAGTACTTC.

The chain has TRBV7-2 and TRBJ1-5, with unresolved D. The CDR3 is made up of 16 amino acids. The germline V gene has CDR1 SGHTA and CDR2 FQGNSA. V lost 1 base and J 3 bases, leaving 13 bases between the germline ends. CDR3 sequence reads: CASSLVGGENNQPQHF. Here the CDR3 DNA reads TGTGCCAGCAGCTTAGTTGGAGGCGAAAACAATCAGCCCCAGCATTTT.

This CDR3 reads CASSAPRDRLNTEAFF. The CDR3 bases are TGTGCCAGCAGCGCCCCCCGGGACAGGCTGAACACTGAAGCTTTCTTT. This chain uses TRBV7-9 with TRBJ1-1, with 8 bases that match TRBD1. The trim removed 5 bases at V and 0 bases at J, leaving 8 bases unmatched. CDR1 and CDR2 from the germline V gene are SEHNR and FQNEAQ (reference sequence). This CDR3 contains 16 residues.

The genes are TRBV29-1 and TRBJ1-2, with 9 bases matching TRBD1. Germline CDR1 is SQVTM and CDR2 is ANQGSEA. The CDR3 sequence is 12 residues long. V was pared by 6 bases and J by 6 bases, with 5 bases of the junction left unmatched. The CDR3 region is CSVDTGGNGYTF. In DNA form, the CDR3 reads TGCAGCGTCGATACAGGGGGCAATGGCTACACCTTC.

V is TRBV5-1 and J is TRBJ1-1, with 8 bases fitting TRBD1. The ends lost 2 bases at V and 4 bases at J; junction bases unmatched: 7. CDR3 length: 15 residues. Germline CDR1 reads SGHRS; CDR2 reads YFSETQ. In DNA form, the CDR3 reads TGCGCCAGCAGCTTCGGGGACAGGTCGGGCACTGAAGCTTTCTTT. This gives the protein CASSFGDRSGTEAFF.

This chain connects TRBV25-1 to TRBJ1-6, with TRBD1 as a possible D gene (5 bases). Trimming took 1 base from V and 8 from J, leaving 9 bases between them. The CDR3 length is 14 residues. In germline, CDR1 is MGHDK, CDR2 SYGVNS. This CDR3 is CASSESGPYSPLHF. Here the CDR3 DNA reads TGTGCCAGCAGTGAATCAGGGCCCTATTCACCCCTCCACTTT.